These 14 T cell receptor beta chains came from one sample sequenced in a study of metastatic and nonmetastatic thyroid tumors. MiXCR reprocessed the PCR reads for TCRdb. Among some 15,000 clones, roughly 24% were seen once, and the ten largest hold more than 9%. Each patient went into thyroid surgery without having received any treatment. Sequencing was done on a sample of adjacent normal tissue. These receptors were obtained from a female donor with papillary thyroid cancer or a benign thyroid nodule (not recorded which). Some clones in this sample may be carry-over from other donors' samples.

The chain is built from TRBV11-2 and TRBJ2-7; D gene uncertain. Germline lookup yields CDR1 SGHAT and CDR2 FQNNGV. Trimming pared 1 base from V and 4 bases from J, leaving 8 bases between. This CDR3 region has 13 residues. The DNA for the CDR3 is TGTGCCAGCAGCTTAGGGCCCGTATACGAGCAGTACTTC. This gives the protein CASSLGPVYEQYF.

This clone was found a few times. The chain combines TRBV2 with TRBJ2-3; the D gene is possibly TRBD2 (5 bases). The length of the CDR3 is 14 residues. Per the germline V gene, CDR1 is SNHLY and CDR2 is FYNNEI. V lost 6 bases and J 0 bases, leaving 10 bases between the germline ends. The CDR3 bases are TGTGCCAGCAGAGCGGAATCTAGCACAGATACGCAGTATTTT. It codes for CASRAESSTDTQYF.

This clone came up a few times. V is TRBV12-5 and J is TRBJ2-1, with D unresolved. The CDR3 is 13 amino acids. Between the trimmed V and J ends, which lost 2 bases and 4 bases, there was a span of 6 bases. Germline-derived CDR1 and CDR2 are LGHNT and FRNRAP. The CDR3 DNA is TGTGCTAGTGGTTTGCAAGTTTACAATGAGCAGTTCTTC. Translated: CASGLQVYNEQFF. The whole variable domain, remainder taken from reference TRBV12-5 and TRBJ2-1, is DARVTQTPRHKVTEMGQEVTMRCQPILGHNTVFWYRQTMMQGLELLAYFRNRAPLDDSGMPKDRFSAEMPDATLATLKIQPSEPRDSAVYFCASGLQVYNEQFFGPGTRLTVL.

This clone showed up just a few times. The rearrangement uses TRBV5-1 and TRBJ1-6; no definite D call. The CDR3 runs to 15 residues. Per germline, CDR1 SGHRS and CDR2 YFSETQ. V lost 4 bases and J 10 bases, leaving 18 bases between the germline ends. CDR3 sequence (DNA): TGCGCCAGCAGCATTGCCGGGGAAGCAGGCTCACCCCTCCACTTT. This gives the protein CASSIAGEAGSPLHF.

This clone came up a few times. CDR3 region: CASSSQGSNVLTF. Here the CDR3 DNA reads TGTGCCAGCAGCTCTCAGGGGTCCAACGTCCTGACTTTC. The J gene is TRBJ2-6, the V gene TRBV7-2, with D possibly TRBD1 on 6 matching bases. Germline V gene data show CDR1 as SGHTA and CDR2 as FQGNSA. The ends were cut back, 4 bases at V and 8 bases at J, with 9 bases in the middle. The CDR3 length is 13 residues. Complete variable domain (other parts from reference TRBV7-2 and TRBJ2-6): GAGVSQSPSNKVTEKGKDVELRCDPISGHTALYWYRQSLGQGLEFLIYFQGNSAPDKSGLPSDRFSAERTGGSVSTLTIQRTQQEDSAVYLCASSSQGSNVLTFGAGSRLTVL.

The chain employs TRBV30 and TRBJ1-2, with D hard to call. In germline, CDR1 is GTSNPN, CDR2 SVGIG (reference sequence). Deletions cut 3 bases from V and 1 base from J, with 18 bases between. The CDR3 runs to 16 residues. The CDR3 bases are TGTGCCTGGAGGGATGGAACTAAGGCACTTAACTATGGCTACACCTTC. The encoded protein is CAWRDGTKALNYGYTF.

In the case of this clone: A much bigger clone sits one base away, suggesting this may be a read error. The sample carries other DNA sequences with the same CDR3. The chain employs TRBV11-2 and TRBJ2-7; D is uncertain. The germline V gene has CDR1 SGHAT and CDR2 FQNNGV. This CDR3 region has 14 residues. CDR3 nucleotides: TGTGCCAGCAGCTTACTTACCCCCTCCTACGAGCAGTACTTT. Translation: CASSLLTPSYEQYF.

This clone has more than one count but fewer than ten. The chain carries TRBV7-9 and TRBJ2-2; D might be TRBD1 (6 bases). CDR3 length: 15 amino acids. The germline gives CDR1 SEHNR, CDR2 FQNEAQ (reference sequence). V was clipped by 5 bases and J by 6 bases, with 16 bases between them. The CDR3 DNA follows: TGTGCCAGCAGCCTTACAGGGAACTGGGCCGGGGAGCTGTTTTTT. Translated: CASSLTGNWAGELFF. Using reference TRBV7-9 and TRBJ2-2 for the parts outside the CDR3, the full variable domain is DTGVSQNPRHKITKRGQNVTFRCDPISEHNRLYWYRQTLGQGPEFLTYFQNEAQLEKSRLLSDRFSAERPKGSFSTLEIQRTEQGDSAMYLCASSLTGNWAGELFFGEGSRLTVL.

With regard to this clone: A clone one base away is much larger, so this may be a read error. V usage is TRBV12-3 or TRBV12-4 and J usage is TRBJ2-5, with 7 bases that match TRBD1. The CDR3 is made up of 14 amino acids. Here the CDR3 DNA reads TGTGCCAGCAGTTATACCGGGACAGAAGATACCCAGTACTTC. Its protein is CASSYTGTEDTQYF.

V and J are TRBV7-2 and TRBJ2-3, with D possibly being TRBD2 (6 bases). Germline CDR1 and CDR2: SGHTA and FQGNSA. The CDR3 runs 11 residues. Trimming took off 8 bases at V and 7 bases at J, with 10 bases between the two ends. CDR3 bases: TGTGCCAGCGGGGAGGTAAATACGCAGTATTTT. Its translation: CASGEVNTQYF.

This clone was counted a few times. The V gene is TRBV29-1, the J gene TRBJ1-2; D possibly corresponds to TRBD1 (6 bases). Germline lookup yields CDR1 SQVTM and CDR2 ANQGSEA. With 5 bases removed from V and 8 bases from J, the gap between germline ends came to 12 bases. This CDR3 region has 11 residues. In nucleotides, the CDR3 is TGCAGCGTTACCAAGACAGGAGGCTACACCTTC. Protein product: CSVTKTGGYTF. Full variable domain (outside the CDR3, taken from reference TRBV29-1 and TRBJ1-2): SAVISQKPSRDICQRGTSLTIQCQVDSQVTMMFWYRQQPGQSLTLIATANQGSEATYESGFVIDKFPISRPNLTFSTLTVSNMSPEDSSIYLCSVTKTGGYTFGSGTRLTVV.

This clone showed up many times. The chain employs TRBV12-3 or TRBV12-4 and TRBJ2-7; 7 bases fit TRBD2. The junction had 10 bases not matched to a gene; V was cut back by 6 bases and J by 5 bases. The CDR3 totals 14 residues. CDR3 in DNA: TGTGCCAGCAGATCAAGCGGGATCGACCACGAGCAGTACTTC. This sequence encodes CASRSSGIDHEQYF.

The rearrangement joins TRBV2 to TRBJ1-6; D possibly corresponds to TRBD1 (6 bases). The CDR3 is 13 residues long. V lost 4 bases to trimming and J lost 10 bases, with 11 bases between them. From germline, CDR1 is SNHLY and CDR2 FYNNEI. The CDR3 nucleotides are TGTGCCAGCAGTGGAGGGGGGAAGTCACCCCTCCACTTT. Its protein is CASSGGGKSPLHF.

Many counts were recorded for this clone. This chain connects TRBV24-1 to TRBJ2-1, with 12 bases lining up with TRBD2. CDR3 length: 14 residues. Germline trimming cut 11 bases from V and 7 bases from J; bases unmatched to any gene: 8. Germline values: CDR1 KGHDR, CDR2 SFDVKD. The CDR3 DNA follows: TGTGCCATATCTAGCGGGAGGGATATGAATGAGCAGTTCTTC. It codes for CAISSGRDMNEQFF.